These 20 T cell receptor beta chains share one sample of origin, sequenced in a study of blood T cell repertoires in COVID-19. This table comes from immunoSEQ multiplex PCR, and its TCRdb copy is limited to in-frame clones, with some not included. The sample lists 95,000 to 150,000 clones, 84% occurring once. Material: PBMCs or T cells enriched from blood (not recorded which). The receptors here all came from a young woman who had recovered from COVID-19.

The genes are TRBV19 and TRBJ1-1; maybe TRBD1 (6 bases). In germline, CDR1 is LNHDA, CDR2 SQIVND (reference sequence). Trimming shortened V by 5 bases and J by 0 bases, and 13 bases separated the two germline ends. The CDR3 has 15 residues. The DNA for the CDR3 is TGTGCCAGTAGTCTGGAGGGGGGGATGAACACTGAAGCTTTCTTT. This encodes CASSLEGGMNTEAFF.

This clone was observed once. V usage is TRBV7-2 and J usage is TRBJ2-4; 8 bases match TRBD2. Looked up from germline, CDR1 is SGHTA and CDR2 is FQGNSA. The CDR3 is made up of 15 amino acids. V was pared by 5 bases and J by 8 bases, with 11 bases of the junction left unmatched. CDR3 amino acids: CASSQSGGVRDIQYF. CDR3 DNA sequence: TGTGCCAGCAGCCAATCCGGGGGGGTAAGAGACATTCAGTACTTC.

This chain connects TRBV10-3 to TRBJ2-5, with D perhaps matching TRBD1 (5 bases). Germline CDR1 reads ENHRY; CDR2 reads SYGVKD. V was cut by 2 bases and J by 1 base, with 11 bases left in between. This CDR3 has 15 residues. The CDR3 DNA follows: TGTGCCATCAGTGAGGGTAAGGGGTCCCAAGAGACCCAGTACTTC. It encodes CAISEGKGSQETQYF.

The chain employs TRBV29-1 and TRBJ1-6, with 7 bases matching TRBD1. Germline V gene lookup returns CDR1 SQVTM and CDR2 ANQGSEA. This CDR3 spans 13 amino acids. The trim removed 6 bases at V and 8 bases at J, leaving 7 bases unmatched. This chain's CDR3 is CSVGDRADSPLHF. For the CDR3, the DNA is TGCAGCGTCGGAGACAGGGCAGATTCACCCCTCCACTTT.

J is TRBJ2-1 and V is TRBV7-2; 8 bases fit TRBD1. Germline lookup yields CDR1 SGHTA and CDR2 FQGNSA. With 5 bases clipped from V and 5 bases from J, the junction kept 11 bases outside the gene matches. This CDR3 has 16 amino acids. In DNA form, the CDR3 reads TGTGCCAGCAGCGGGGTAGCAGGGGGCGGTGACAATGAGCAGTTCTTC. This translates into CASSGVAGGGDNEQFF. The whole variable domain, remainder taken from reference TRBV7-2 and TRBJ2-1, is GAGVSQSPSNKVTEKGKDVELRCDPISGHTALYWYRQSLGQGLEFLIYFQGNSAPDKSGLPSDRFSAERTGGSVSTLTIQRTQQEDSAVYLCASSGVAGGGDNEQFFGPGTRLTVL.

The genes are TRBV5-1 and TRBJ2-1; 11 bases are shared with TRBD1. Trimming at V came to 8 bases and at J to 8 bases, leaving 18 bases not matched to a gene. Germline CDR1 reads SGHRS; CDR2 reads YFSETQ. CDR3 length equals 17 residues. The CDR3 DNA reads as TGCGCCAGTGTCAGAAGCCGCCGGGACAGGGGGAACGATGAGCAGTTCTTC. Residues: CASVRSRRDRGNDEQFF. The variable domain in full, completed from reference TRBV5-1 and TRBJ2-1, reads KAGVTQTPRYLIKTRGQQVTLSCSPISGHRSVSWYQQTPGQGLQFLFEYFSETQRNKGNFPGRFSGRQFSNSRSEMNVSTLELGDSALYLCASVRSRRDRGNDEQFFGPGTRLTVL.

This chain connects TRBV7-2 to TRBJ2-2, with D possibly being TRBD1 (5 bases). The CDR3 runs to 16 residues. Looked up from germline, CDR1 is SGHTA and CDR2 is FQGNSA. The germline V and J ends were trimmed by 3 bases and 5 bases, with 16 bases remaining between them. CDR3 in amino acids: CASSFSGPGRTGELFF. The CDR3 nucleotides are TGTGCCAGCAGCTTCTCAGGGCCCGGTCGGACCGGGGAGCTGTTTTTT.

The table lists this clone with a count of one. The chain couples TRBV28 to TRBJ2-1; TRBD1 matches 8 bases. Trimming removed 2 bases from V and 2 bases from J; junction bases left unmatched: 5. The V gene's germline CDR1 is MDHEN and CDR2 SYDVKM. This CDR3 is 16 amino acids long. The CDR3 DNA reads TGTGCCAGCAGTTTACAGGGGGCCTACACCTACAATGAGCAGTTCTTC. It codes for CASSLQGAYTYNEQFF.

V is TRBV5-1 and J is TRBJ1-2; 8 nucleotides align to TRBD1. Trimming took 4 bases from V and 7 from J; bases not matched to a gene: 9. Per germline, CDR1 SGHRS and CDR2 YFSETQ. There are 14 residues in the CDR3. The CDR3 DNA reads TGCGCCAGCAGCCCGGACAGGGAGATGAGTGGCTACACCTTC. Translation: CASSPDREMSGYTF.

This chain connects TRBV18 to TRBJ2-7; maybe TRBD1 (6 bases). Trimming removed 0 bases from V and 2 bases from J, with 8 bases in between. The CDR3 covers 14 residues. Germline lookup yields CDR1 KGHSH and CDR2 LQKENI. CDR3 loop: CASSPPGTPYEQYF. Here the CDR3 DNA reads TGTGCCAGCTCACCACCGGGGACACCCTACGAGCAGTACTTC.

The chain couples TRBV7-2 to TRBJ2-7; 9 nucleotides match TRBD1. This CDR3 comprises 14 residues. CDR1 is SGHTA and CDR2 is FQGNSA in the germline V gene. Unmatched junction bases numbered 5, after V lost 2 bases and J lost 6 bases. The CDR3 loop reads CASSLMGQGGEQYF. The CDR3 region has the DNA TGTGCCAGCAGCTTAATGGGACAGGGTGGCGAGCAGTACTTC.

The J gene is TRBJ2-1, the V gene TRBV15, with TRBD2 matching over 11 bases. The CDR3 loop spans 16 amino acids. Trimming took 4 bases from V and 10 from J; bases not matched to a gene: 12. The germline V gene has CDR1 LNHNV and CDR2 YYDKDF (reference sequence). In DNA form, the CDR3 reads TGTGCCACCAGCACCGGGACTAGCGGACTTTCTTCGGAGCAGTTCTTC. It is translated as CATSTGTSGLSSEQFF. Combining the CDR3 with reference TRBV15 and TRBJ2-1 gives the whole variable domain DAMVIQNPRYQVTQFGKPVTLSCSQTLNHNVMYWYQQKSSQAPKLLFHYYDKDFNNEADTPDNFQSRRPNTSFCFLDIRSPGLGDTAMYLCATSTGTSGLSSEQFFGPGTRLTVL.

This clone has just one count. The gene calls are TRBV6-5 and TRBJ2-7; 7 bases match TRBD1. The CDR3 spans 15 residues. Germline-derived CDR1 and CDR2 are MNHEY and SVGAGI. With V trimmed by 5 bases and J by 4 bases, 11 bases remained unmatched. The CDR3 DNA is TGTGCCAGCAGTACACTCCGGGACAGCCGTTACGAGCAGTACTTC. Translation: CASSTLRDSRYEQYF.

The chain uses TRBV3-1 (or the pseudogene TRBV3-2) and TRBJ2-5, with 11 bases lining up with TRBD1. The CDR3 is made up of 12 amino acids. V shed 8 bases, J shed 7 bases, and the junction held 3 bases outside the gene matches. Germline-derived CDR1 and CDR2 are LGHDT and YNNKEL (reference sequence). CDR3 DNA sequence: TGTGCCAGCGGGACAGGGGGAGGGACCCAGTACTTC. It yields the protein CASGTGGGTQYF.

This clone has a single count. CDR3 sequence reads: CASSYLLAGVGAYEQYF. The CDR3 region has the DNA TGTGCCAGCAGTTACCTACTAGCGGGAGTTGGGGCCTACGAGCAGTACTTC. The chain recombines TRBV6-2 or TRBV6-3 with TRBJ2-7; 11 bases agree with TRBD2. V trimming: 2 bases; J trimming: 2 bases; junction bases outside the gene matches: 8. Germline CDR1 reads MNHEY; CDR2 reads SVGEGT. This CDR3 is built from 17 residues.

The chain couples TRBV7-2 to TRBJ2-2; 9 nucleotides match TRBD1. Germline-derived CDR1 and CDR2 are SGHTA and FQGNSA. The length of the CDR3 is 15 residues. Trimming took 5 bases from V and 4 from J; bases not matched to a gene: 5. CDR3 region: CASSLQGASTGELFF. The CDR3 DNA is TGTGCCAGCAGCCTACAGGGGGCGAGCACCGGGGAGCTGTTTTTT.

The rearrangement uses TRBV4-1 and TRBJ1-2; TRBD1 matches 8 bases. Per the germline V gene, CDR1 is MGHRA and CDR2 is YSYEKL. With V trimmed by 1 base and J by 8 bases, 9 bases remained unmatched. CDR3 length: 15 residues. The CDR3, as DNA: TGCGCCAGCAGCCAAGCCTCGACAGGGGTATACGGCTACACCTTC. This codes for CASSQASTGVYGYTF.

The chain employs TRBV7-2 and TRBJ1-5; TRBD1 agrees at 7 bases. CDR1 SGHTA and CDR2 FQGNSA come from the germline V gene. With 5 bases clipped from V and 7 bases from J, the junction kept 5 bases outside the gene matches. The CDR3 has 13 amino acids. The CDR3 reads CASSLRQGQPQHF. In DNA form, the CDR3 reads TGTGCCAGCAGCCTAAGACAGGGACAGCCCCAGCATTTT. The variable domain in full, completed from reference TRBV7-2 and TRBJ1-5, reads GAGVSQSPSNKVTEKGKDVELRCDPISGHTALYWYRQSLGQGLEFLIYFQGNSAPDKSGLPSDRFSAERTGGSVSTLTIQRTQQEDSAVYLCASSLRQGQPQHFGDGTRLSIL.

CDR3 amino acids: CASSLVYGKETQYF. In DNA, the CDR3 is TGTGCCAGCAGCTTAGTCTACGGGAAGGAGACCCAGTACTTC. The V call is TRBV7-2, the J call TRBJ2-5, with D possibly being TRBD2 (5 bases). This CDR3 contains 14 residues. The germline V gene has CDR1 SGHTA and CDR2 FQGNSA. Trimming took 1 base from V and 5 from J, leaving 11 bases between them.

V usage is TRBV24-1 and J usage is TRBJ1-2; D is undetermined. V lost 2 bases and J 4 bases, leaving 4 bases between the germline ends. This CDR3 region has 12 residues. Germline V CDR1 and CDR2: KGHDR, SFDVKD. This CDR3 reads CATSDSVYGYTF. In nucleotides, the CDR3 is TGTGCCACCAGTGATTCGGTCTATGGCTACACCTTC.